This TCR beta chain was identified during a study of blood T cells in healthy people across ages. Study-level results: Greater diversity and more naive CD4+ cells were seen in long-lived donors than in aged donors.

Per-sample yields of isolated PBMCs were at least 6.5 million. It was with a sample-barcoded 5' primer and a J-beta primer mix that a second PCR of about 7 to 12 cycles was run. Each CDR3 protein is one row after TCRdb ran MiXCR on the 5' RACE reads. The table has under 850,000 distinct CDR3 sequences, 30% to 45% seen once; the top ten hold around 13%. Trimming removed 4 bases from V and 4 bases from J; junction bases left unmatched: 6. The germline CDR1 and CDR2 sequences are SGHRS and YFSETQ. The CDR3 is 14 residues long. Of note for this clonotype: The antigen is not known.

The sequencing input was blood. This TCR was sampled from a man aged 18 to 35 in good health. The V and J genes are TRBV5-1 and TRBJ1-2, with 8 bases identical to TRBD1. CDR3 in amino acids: CASSPDRAAYGYTF. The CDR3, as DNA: TGCGCCAGCAGCCCGGACAGGGCTGCCTATGGCTACACCTTC.